Shown below are 11 T cell receptor beta chains from a single sample sequenced in a study of blood T cells in healthy people across ages. For the second PCR, which ran for about 6 to 11 cycles, a sample-barcoded 5' primer and a J-beta primer mix were used. TCRdb used MiXCR to reprocess the 5' RACE reads, holding one entry per CDR3 protein. The sample records 1.4 million or so distinct CDR3 sequences, about 42% being singletons. Specimen: blood. The receptors were gathered from a woman under 30 in good health.

This clonotype came up a few times. The chain is built from TRBV18 and TRBJ2-7; 9 positions agree with TRBD1. With 8 bases clipped from V and 3 bases from J, the junction kept 8 bases outside the gene matches. CDR3 length: 14 amino acids. Germline lookup yields CDR1 KGHSH and CDR2 LQKENI. The CDR3: CASSPRQGVYEQYF. As DNA, the CDR3 is TGTGCCAGCAGCCCCCGACAGGGGGTCTACGAGCAGTACTTC.

J is TRBJ2-5 and V is TRBV20-1; 9 bases agree with TRBD1. From germline, CDR1 is DFQATT and CDR2 SNEGSKA (reference sequence). Trimming removed 3 bases from V and 5 bases from J; junction bases left unmatched: 7. This CDR3 has 14 residues. The CDR3 bases are TGCAGTGCTAGGCGGACAGGGGTTGGCGAGACCCAGTACTTC. Translating it yields CSARRTGVGETQYF.

This clonotype was found many times. This sequence joins TRBV20-1 and TRBJ1-1; 7 bases fit TRBD1. Germline V gene data show CDR1 as DFQATT and CDR2 as SNEGSKA (reference sequence). V gave up 3 bases and J gave up 3 bases; unmatched junction bases: 4. The CDR3 contains 13 residues. The chain's CDR3 is CSASSDRDTEAFF. The CDR3 region has the DNA TGCAGTGCTAGTTCCGACAGGGACACTGAAGCTTTCTTT.

The gene calls are TRBV29-1 and TRBJ2-7, with TRBD2 matching over 11 bases. Germline CDR1 reads SQVTM; CDR2 reads ANQGSEA. The trim removed 7 bases at V and 4 bases at J, leaving 6 bases unmatched. The CDR3 contains 13 residues. The CDR3 bases are TGCAGCGCTAGCGGGAGGACGGGTTACGAGCAGTACTTC. It codes for CSASGRTGYEQYF.

The chain has TRBV5-1 and TRBJ2-1; D is unresolved. From germline, CDR1 is SGHRS and CDR2 YFSETQ. This CDR3 has 15 residues. V was shortened by 4 bases and J by 3 bases, with 14 bases between the two germline ends. In nucleotides, the CDR3 is TGCGCCAGCAGCCTCCCCCAGGTCGGCTACAATGAGCAGTTCTTC. Protein: CASSLPQVGYNEQFF. The whole variable domain, filled in from reference TRBV5-1 and TRBJ2-1, reads KAGVTQTPRYLIKTRGQQVTLSCSPISGHRSVSWYQQTPGQGLQFLFEYFSETQRNKGNFPGRFSGRQFSNSRSEMNVSTLELGDSALYLCASSLPQVGYNEQFFGPGTRLTVL.

This clonotype has just a few counts. The chain recombines TRBV11-2 with TRBJ2-1; possible D gene TRBD2, 5 bases. The germline CDR1 and CDR2 sequences are SGHAT and FQNNGV. The germline V and J ends were trimmed by 8 bases and 0 bases, with 11 bases remaining between them. The CDR3 extends over 14 amino acids. CDR3 sequence: CASAETTSYNEQFF. The CDR3 coding sequence is TGTGCCAGCGCCGAGACTACCTCCTACAATGAGCAGTTCTTC.

CDR3: CASGTAGGSGQPQHF. The CDR3 coding sequence is TGTGCTAGTGGTACAGCAGGGGGCTCAGGACAGCCCCAGCATTTT. The V and J genes are TRBV12-5 and TRBJ1-5; 8 nucleotides line up with TRBD1. The trim removed 5 bases at V and 7 bases at J, leaving 10 bases unmatched. The V gene's germline CDR1 is LGHNT and CDR2 FRNRAP. This CDR3 has 15 amino acids.

This sequence joins TRBV4-3 and TRBJ2-6, with D tentatively TRBD2 (5 bases). Germline lookup yields CDR1 LGHNA and CDR2 YSLEER. The V end lost 0 bases, the J end lost 2 bases, and 11 bases lay between the germline ends. The CDR3 is 17 residues long. The CDR3 DNA reads TGCGCCAGCAGCCAAGATTCACTGGGAGCTGGGGCCAACGTCCTGACTTTC. Residues: CASSQDSLGAGANVLTF.

CDR3 bases: TGTGCCAGCAGTTTAGGGACTACCGGACCCTACAATGAGCAGTACTTC. Encoded protein: CASSLGTTGPYNEQYF. The chain employs TRBV27 and TRBJ2-7; 7 positions agree with TRBD2. The V segment lost 2 bases and the J segment 7 bases; nucleotides outside the gene matches: 14. Germline CDR1 is MNHEY and CDR2 is SMNVEV (reference sequence). The CDR3 contains 16 residues.

This clonotype was seen more than once but under ten times. The gene calls are TRBV29-1 and TRBJ2-7; D perhaps matches TRBD2 (5 bases). Per the germline V gene, CDR1 is SQVTM and CDR2 is ANQGSEA. The CDR3 is made up of 11 amino acids. Trimming took 6 bases from V and 6 from J, leaving 12 bases between them. Here the CDR3 DNA reads TGCAGCGTAACCCGTGGGAGCGAGCAGTACTTC. Its protein is CSVTRGSEQYF.

This chain connects TRBV5-5 to TRBJ1-5; no firm D call. V lost 3 bases to trimming and J lost 9 bases, with 13 bases between them. Germline V lookup: CDR1 SGHKS, CDR2 YYEKEE (reference sequence). This CDR3 is 13 amino acids long. This CDR3 is CASSYFLQPPQHF. CDR3 bases: TGTGCCAGCAGCTATTTCTTACAGCCGCCCCAGCATTTT.